Listed below are T cell receptor beta chains from one sample, sequenced in a study of blood T cell repertoires in COVID-19. TCRdb's copy holds only in-frame clones and misses some; the assay was immunoSEQ multiplex PCR. The table includes about 170,000 clones, roughly 87% detected once. The sequencing sample was made of PBMCs or T cells enriched from blood (not recorded which). The source of these receptors is a woman aged 45-65 years who had recovered from COVID-19. Both conserved end residues are part of each CDR3. D genes are given only for firm matches. Only part of the rows carry a size: once, few, many, or a class if the clone is expanded.

CDR3aa	CDR3nt	v_gene	d_gene	abundance	j_gene
CASSPSTSGSGETQYF	TGTGCCAGCTCACCGTCGACTAGCGGGAGTGGAGAGACCCAGTACTTC	TRBV18	TRBD2	.	TRBJ2-5
CASSQDLWTGNNEKLFF	TGCGCCAGCAGCCAAGACCTGTGGACAGGGAATAATGAAAAACTGTTTTTT	TRBV4-3	TRBD1	.	TRBJ1-4
CASSPWTSGPDEQFF	TGTGCCAGCAGCCCCTGGACTAGCGGCCCAGATGAGCAGTTCTTC	TRBV5-4	TRBD2	.	TRBJ2-1
CASSEVGRNTEAFF	TGTGCCAGCAGTGAGGTGGGGAGGAACACTGAAGCTTTCTTT	TRBV6-1	.	.	TRBJ1-1
CASSQYTGGPPNEKLFF	TGTGCCAGCAGCCAATACACAGGGGGCCCCCCTAATGAAAAACTGTTTTTT	TRBV3-1/TRBV3-2	TRBD1	.	TRBJ1-4
CASRYRDWGDRLSTDTQYF	TGTGCAAGTCGCTATAGGGATTGGGGAGACCGTCTAAGCACAGATACGCAGTATTTT	TRBV12-2	.	.	TRBJ2-3
CASSVAPGGIYEQYF	TGTGCCAGCAGCGTCGCCCCGGGAGGGATCTACGAGCAGTACTTC	TRBV6-4	TRBD2	.	TRBJ2-7
CASSRGGPGNTIYF	TGTGCCAGCAGCCGGGGGGGGCCTGGAAACACCATATATTTT	TRBV3-1/TRBV3-2	.	.	TRBJ1-3
CASSLEAGGTHGEQFF	TGTGCCAGCAGCTTAGAGGCGGGGGGAACCCACGGTGAGCAGTTCTTC	TRBV11-3	TRBD2	.	TRBJ2-1
CASSSSGLKGGEQYF	TGTGCCAGTAGTTCGTCGGGACTAAAAGGAGGCGAGCAGTACTTC	TRBV19	TRBD2	.	TRBJ2-7
CASSDLAGAQKETQYF	TGTGCCAGCAGTGACTTAGCGGGAGCCCAGAAAGAGACCCAGTACTTC	TRBV25-1	TRBD2	.	TRBJ2-5
CASSRLGGANTEAFF	TGTGCCAGTAGTCGGCTCGGGGGGGCCAACACTGAAGCTTTCTTT	TRBV19	.	.	TRBJ1-1
CASSQGGDTEAFF	TGTGCCAGCAGCCAGGGGGGAGACACTGAAGCTTTCTTT	TRBV3-1/TRBV3-2	.	.	TRBJ1-1
CASSPAPTGTYEQYF	TGTGCCAGCTCACCCGCCCCAACAGGGACCTACGAGCAGTACTTC	TRBV18	.	once	TRBJ2-7
CASTAQGTISGEKLFF	TGTGCCAGTACCGCACAGGGGACCATAAGTGGTGAAAAACTGTTTTTT	TRBV19	TRBD1	.	TRBJ1-4
CASSPNRNTGELFF	TGTGCCAGCTCACCGAACAGGAACACCGGGGAGCTGTTTTTT	TRBV18	.	.	TRBJ2-2
CSASQGLSYEQYF	TGCAGTGCTAGTCAGGGCCTATCCTACGAGCAGTACTTC	TRBV20-1	.	.	TRBJ2-7
CASSSTSIAENIQYF	TGTGCCAGCAGCTCGACCTCGATTGCGGAAAACATTCAGTACTTC	TRBV7-9	.	.	TRBJ2-4
CASSPPSTDTQYF	TGTGCCAGCTCACCTCCCTCCACAGATACGCAGTATTTT	TRBV18	.	.	TRBJ2-3
CASRGQGRDEKLFF	TGTGCCAGTAGAGGACAGGGGAGGGATGAAAAACTGTTTTTT	TRBV19	TRBD1	.	TRBJ1-4
CASSSWLQGGSQETQYF	TGTGCCAGCAGCTCATGGCTGCAGGGGGGAAGTCAAGAGACCCAGTACTTC	TRBV7-2	.	.	TRBJ2-5
CASSQDRAFAGYNEQFF	TGCGCCAGCAGCCAAGATAGGGCATTCGCGGGGTACAATGAGCAGTTCTTC	TRBV4-1	.	.	TRBJ2-1
CASSDGGGRANQPQHF	TGTGCCAGCAGCGATGGGGGGGGTCGGGCAAATCAGCCCCAGCATTTT	TRBV27	.	.	TRBJ1-5
CASSILAGASTDTQYF	TGTGCCAGTAGTATACTAGCGGGAGCTAGCACAGATACGCAGTATTTT	TRBV19	TRBD2	.	TRBJ2-3